Shown below are 8 T cell receptor beta chains from a single sample sequenced in a study of monozygotic twins with inflammatory bowel disease. TCRdb reworked the 5' RACE reads into one entry per CDR3 protein, no DNA. This sample's clone table lists around 140,000 distinct CDR3 sequences. The sample was blood. The receptor set was obtained from a human donor with ulcerative colitis or Crohn's disease, or a healthy co-twin of an affected twin (not recorded which).

The CDR3: CASSPRLATYNEQFF. The chain uses TRBV27 and TRBJ2-1; TCRdb's D gene call, TRBD2, goes unchecked for lack of DNA. Germline CDR1 is MNHEY and CDR2 is SMNVEV (reference sequence). CDR3 length: 15 amino acids.

The rearrangement uses TRBV24-1 and TRBJ2-7; TCRdb's D call, TRBD1, is unchecked because there is no DNA. The CDR3 length is 14 residues. CDR1 is KGHDR and CDR2 is SFDVKD in the germline V gene. The chain's CDR3 is CATSVFQGAYEQYF.

The rearrangement joins TRBV6-5 to TRBJ1-2. This CDR3 contains 12 residues. The germline V gene has CDR1 MNHEY and CDR2 SVGAGI. The CDR3 reads CASKAQSYGYTF.

The chain combines TRBV7-6 with TRBJ1-3; TCRdb returns TRBD1, unconfirmable since there is no DNA. This CDR3 is built from 15 residues. Germline V lookup: CDR1 SGHVS, CDR2 FNYEAQ. CDR3 residues: CASSLAARAGNTIYF.

The genes are TRBV15 and TRBJ1-2. Germline V gives CDR1 LNHNV, CDR2 YYDKDF (reference sequence). The CDR3 runs 14 residues. This CDR3 reads CATSRDNVEGGYTF.

The chain uses TRBV20-1 and TRBJ2-3; TCRdb indicates TRBD2, and absent DNA this call remains unverified. The CDR3 loop spans 14 amino acids. The germline CDR1 and CDR2 sequences are DFQATT and SNEGSKA (reference sequence). The CDR3 loop is CSASSPLNPDTQYF.

The rearrangement links TRBV11-2 to TRBJ2-4; lacking DNA, the TRBD2 call made by TCRdb goes unchecked. Germline assignment: CDR1 SGHAT and CDR2 FQNNGV. The CDR3 length is 19 residues. The chain's CDR3 is CASSLEGTSRLVAKNIQYF. Looking up the rest from reference TRBV11-2 and TRBJ2-4 gives the full variable domain: EAGVAQSPRYKIIEKRQSVAFWCNPISGHATLYWYQQILGQGPKLLIQFQNNGVVDDSQLPKDRFSAERLKGVDSTLKIQPAKLEDSAVYLCASSLEGTSRLVAKNIQYFGAGTRLSVL.

The rearrangement links TRBV11-1 to TRBJ2-7; as DNA is missing, the TRBD1 call by TCRdb cannot be tested. Germline assignment: CDR1 SGHAT and CDR2 FQDESV (reference sequence). This CDR3 spans 15 amino acids. The CDR3 is CASSLGTYSSYEQYF.